The rows below give T cell receptor beta chains drawn from one sample of a study of blood T cell repertoires in COVID-19. Using immunoSEQ multiplex PCR, the repertoire was profiled, and TCRdb retains in-frame clones only, with some absent. The sample lists 350,000 to 450,000 clones; around 85% were seen once. The material sequenced was peripheral blood. The receptors stem from a woman aged 18-30 years with acute or convalescent COVID-19. CDR3s include the opening cysteine and the closing phenylalanine or tryptophan. A D gene is named only where the DNA matches it firmly. A row's size may be missing; if present it is once, few, many or a size class.

CDR3 DNA: TGTGCTAGTGGTTCGAGTGAGGAGGCCAAAAACATTCAGTACTTC
CDR3 protein: CASGSSEEAKNIQYF
J gene: TRBJ2-4
V gene: TRBV12-5
clone size: -
D gene: -

CDR3 DNA: TGTGCCAGCAGTTTCGGGCAGGGGTACAATCAGCCCCAGCATTTT
CDR3 protein: CASSFGQGYNQPQHF
J gene: TRBJ1-5
V gene: TRBV28
clone size: -
D gene: -

CDR3 DNA: TGTGCCAGCAGCAAAGCGCCCGAAAACTCGAACACTGAAGCTTTCTTT
CDR3 protein: CASSKAPENSNTEAFF
J gene: TRBJ1-1
V gene: TRBV21-1
clone size: -
D gene: -

CDR3 DNA: TGCAGCGTTGGCAGCGGGAATCGTGCAGATACGCAGTATTTT
CDR3 protein: CSVGSGNRADTQYF
J gene: TRBJ2-3
V gene: TRBV29-1
clone size: -
D gene: TRBD2

CDR3 DNA: TGTGCCTGGGCCTCCGGGACAGGGAGGAATGAGCAGTTCTTC
CDR3 protein: CAWASGTGRNEQFF
J gene: TRBJ2-1
V gene: TRBV30
clone size: -
D gene: TRBD1

CDR3 DNA: TGTGCCAGCAGCTTAGTAGCCCTAAACTATGGCTACACCTTC
CDR3 protein: CASSLVALNYGYTF
J gene: TRBJ1-2
V gene: TRBV7-9
clone size: -
D gene: -

CDR3 DNA: TGTGCCAGCAGCGCTGGGGGGGCTGGCCCCTACGAGCAGTACTTC
CDR3 protein: CASSAGGAGPYEQYF
J gene: TRBJ2-7
V gene: TRBV7-8
clone size: -
D gene: -

CDR3 DNA: TGTGCCACCAGCAGAGATGGGACTAGCGTTCCCTACGAGCAGTACTTC
CDR3 protein: CATSRDGTSVPYEQYF
J gene: TRBJ2-7
V gene: TRBV15
clone size: -
D gene: TRBD2

CDR3 DNA: TGTGCCAGCAGTTTGAGGGTTTACACTGAAGCTTTCTTT
CDR3 protein: CASSLRVYTEAFF
J gene: TRBJ1-1
V gene: TRBV27
clone size: -
D gene: -

CDR3 DNA: TGTGCCAGCAGCTTAACGGGGCCACCCTCCGGGGAGCTGTTTTTT
CDR3 protein: CASSLTGPPSGELFF
J gene: TRBJ2-2
V gene: TRBV7-3
clone size: -
D gene: -

CDR3 DNA: TGTGCCAGCAGACGGGACAGGAACACCGGGGAGCTGTTTTTT
CDR3 protein: CASRRDRNTGELFF
J gene: TRBJ2-2
V gene: TRBV5-4
clone size: -
D gene: TRBD1

CDR3 DNA: TGTGCCAGCAGCTTAAATTCTCCGGGGGGCGAGCAGTACTTC
CDR3 protein: CASSLNSPGGEQYF
J gene: TRBJ2-7
V gene: TRBV7-3
clone size: -
D gene: TRBD2

CDR3 DNA: TGTGCCAGCAGTTACTCCCAGGGCCGAGCGAACACTGAAGCTTTCTTT
CDR3 protein: CASSYSQGRANTEAFF
J gene: TRBJ1-1
V gene: TRBV6-5
clone size: -
D gene: -

CDR3 DNA: TGTGCCAGCAGCTTAGGGAGGGACAGGGGTGAAGCTTTCTTT
CDR3 protein: CASSLGRDRGEAFF
J gene: TRBJ1-1
V gene: TRBV11-1
clone size: -
D gene: TRBD1

CDR3 DNA: TGTGCCAGCATTCCGCCCGGGAGGGTAGGCAATGAGCAGTTCTTC
CDR3 protein: CASIPPGRVGNEQFF
J gene: TRBJ2-1
V gene: TRBV6-5
clone size: -
D gene: TRBD2

CDR3 DNA: TGTGCCAGCAGTGACGGCCCGGATTCAGGGGATCAGCCCCAGCATTTT
CDR3 protein: CASSDGPDSGDQPQHF
J gene: TRBJ1-5
V gene: TRBV6-1
clone size: -
D gene: -

CDR3 DNA: TGCGCCAGCAGGACAGGGGCAGGAAACACCATATATTTT
CDR3 protein: CASRTGAGNTIYF
J gene: TRBJ1-3
V gene: TRBV10-2
clone size: -
D gene: TRBD1

CDR3 DNA: TGTGCCAGCAGTTTAAATCACAGGAATGGCTACACCTTC
CDR3 protein: CASSLNHRNGYTF
J gene: TRBJ1-2
V gene: TRBV28
clone size: -
D gene: -

CDR3 DNA: TGTGCCAGCAGCACCATAGGGGGGCAGGGGGACCATGGCTACACCTTC
CDR3 protein: CASSTIGGQGDHGYTF
J gene: TRBJ1-2
V gene: TRBV9
clone size: -
D gene: TRBD1

CDR3 DNA: TGTGCCAGCAGTTTGTATAGAGAAGCTTTCTTT
CDR3 protein: CASSLYREAFF
J gene: TRBJ1-1
V gene: TRBV12-3/TRBV12-4
clone size: -
D gene: -

CDR3 DNA: TGCGCCAGCAGCCAAGAGTGGGTGCGGGGGGGCGATGAGCAGTTCTTC
CDR3 protein: CASSQEWVRGGDEQFF
J gene: TRBJ2-1
V gene: TRBV4-1
clone size: -
D gene: TRBD2

CDR3 DNA: TGTGCCAGCAGTGAAGATAAGTGGGGCGGCTACACAGATACGCAGTATTTT
CDR3 protein: CASSEDKWGGYTDTQYF
J gene: TRBJ2-3
V gene: TRBV6-1
clone size: -
D gene: -

CDR3 DNA: TGTGCCAGTAGTATAGATTCTGGGACTAGCTTGTACGAGCAGTTCTTC
CDR3 protein: CASSIDSGTSLYEQFF
J gene: TRBJ2-1
V gene: TRBV19
clone size: -
D gene: TRBD2

CDR3 DNA: TGTGCCAGCTCACCTCAGGGACAGACTTACACTGAAGCTTTCTTT
CDR3 protein: CASSPQGQTYTEAFF
J gene: TRBJ1-1
V gene: TRBV18
clone size: -
D gene: TRBD1

CDR3 DNA: TGTGCCAGCAGCTCAGGACTAGTCGGCACGCAGTATTTT
CDR3 protein: CASSSGLVGTQYF
J gene: TRBJ2-3
V gene: TRBV7-9
clone size: -
D gene: TRBD2

CDR3 DNA: TGTGCCAGTAGTATAGTGGGGGCCTCCGGTGGCTACACCTTC
CDR3 protein: CASSIVGASGGYTF
J gene: TRBJ1-2
V gene: TRBV19
clone size: -
D gene: -

CDR3 DNA: TGTGCCAGCAGCCCCTCGGGAGCCCCTAACTATGGCTACACCTTC
CDR3 protein: CASSPSGAPNYGYTF
J gene: TRBJ1-2
V gene: TRBV9
clone size: -
D gene: -

CDR3 DNA: TGTGCCAGCAGCTTAAGGGCCCCGACTAGCGGCCAAGAGACCCAGTACTTC
CDR3 protein: CASSLRAPTSGQETQYF
J gene: TRBJ2-5
V gene: TRBV7-3
clone size: few
D gene: TRBD2

CDR3 DNA: TGTGCCAGTAGTATATGGTCCCCACAGGGCTATAGCAATCAGCCCCAGCATTTT
CDR3 protein: CASSIWSPQGYSNQPQHF
J gene: TRBJ1-5
V gene: TRBV19
clone size: -
D gene: -

CDR3 DNA: TGCGCCAGCAGCTTGCAGGGAACGAGAGGCACAGATACGCAGTATTTT
CDR3 protein: CASSLQGTRGTDTQYF
J gene: TRBJ2-3
V gene: TRBV5-1
clone size: -
D gene: -

CDR3 DNA: TGTGCCAGCAGCTTGCCGACGGGGTTTATGGTCCACTTT
CDR3 protein: CASSLPTGFMVHF
J gene: TRBJ1-6
V gene: TRBV5-6
clone size: -
D gene: -

CDR3 DNA: TGCAGCGTTGCGGAGCGGGCGAACACTGAAGCTTTCTTT
CDR3 protein: CSVAERANTEAFF
J gene: TRBJ1-1
V gene: TRBV29-1
clone size: once
D gene: -

CDR3 DNA: TGCGCCAGCAGCTGGTCGAGGGAATCGGATACGCAGTATTTT
CDR3 protein: CASSWSRESDTQYF
J gene: TRBJ2-3
V gene: TRBV5-1
clone size: -
D gene: -

CDR3 DNA: TGCGCCAGCAGTGAGTCGACTCTAGCGGGCGCCCTCCAAGAGACCCAGTACTTC
CDR3 protein: CASSESTLAGALQETQYF
J gene: TRBJ2-5
V gene: TRBV10-1
clone size: -
D gene: TRBD2

CDR3 DNA: TGTGCCAGCAGTTCCGGAGGGGGACAGGACCAGTACTTC
CDR3 protein: CASSSGGGQDQYF
J gene: TRBJ2-7
V gene: TRBV6-5
clone size: -
D gene: TRBD1

CDR3 DNA: TGCGCCAGCAGCCAATCGGGAGCCCTCAATGAGCAGTTCTTC
CDR3 protein: CASSQSGALNEQFF
J gene: TRBJ2-1
V gene: TRBV4-1
clone size: once
D gene: -

CDR3 DNA: TGTGCCAGCAGCTTAGGGACTAGCGATTTGGGTACCTACGAGCAGTACTTC
CDR3 protein: CASSLGTSDLGTYEQYF
J gene: TRBJ2-7
V gene: TRBV13
clone size: -
D gene: TRBD2

CDR3 DNA: TGTGCCAGTAGTCCGAGGACTAGCGGGAGGGATACGCAGTATTTT
CDR3 protein: CASSPRTSGRDTQYF
J gene: TRBJ2-3
V gene: TRBV19
clone size: -
D gene: TRBD2

CDR3 DNA: TGTGCCAGCAGCCCGGGGGGCGGGAGCACAGATACGCAGTATTTT
CDR3 protein: CASSPGGGSTDTQYF
J gene: TRBJ2-3
V gene: TRBV5-5
clone size: -
D gene: -

CDR3 DNA: TGTGCCACCAGCTTGGAGGGGCTGGTCAGCAATCAGCCCCAGCATTTT
CDR3 protein: CATSLEGLVSNQPQHF
J gene: TRBJ1-5
V gene: TRBV10-3
clone size: -
D gene: -

CDR3 DNA: TGTGCCAGCAGCCTCGGGACTAGCGGGGTTCTGGAGCAGTACTTC
CDR3 protein: CASSLGTSGVLEQYF
J gene: TRBJ2-7
V gene: TRBV28
clone size: -
D gene: TRBD2

CDR3 DNA: TGCGCCAGCAGTGATGGAGGGTCCCTTTACAATGAGCAGTTCTTC
CDR3 protein: CASSDGGSLYNEQFF
J gene: TRBJ2-1
V gene: TRBV5-1
clone size: -
D gene: -

CDR3 DNA: TGTGCCAGCAGCTTAGTTGGTGAGGGAGGGGCAGAGACCCAGTACTTC
CDR3 protein: CASSLVGEGGAETQYF
J gene: TRBJ2-5
V gene: TRBV7-8
clone size: few
D gene: TRBD2

CDR3 DNA: TGTGCCAGCCAAAAAACCGGGACAGGGATGCATGAGCAGTACTTC
CDR3 protein: CASQKTGTGMHEQYF
J gene: TRBJ2-7
V gene: TRBV27
clone size: -
D gene: TRBD1

CDR3 DNA: TGTGCCAGCAGTTATGCGGAGGATGAGCAGTTCTTC
CDR3 protein: CASSYAEDEQFF
J gene: TRBJ2-1
V gene: TRBV6-9
clone size: -
D gene: -

CDR3 DNA: TGTGCCAGCACAAACTATGGACAGGCCGTAAATCAGCCCCAGCATTTT
CDR3 protein: CASTNYGQAVNQPQHF
J gene: TRBJ1-5
V gene: TRBV6-6
clone size: -
D gene: TRBD1

CDR3 DNA: TGTGCCAGCAGTTATTTAGCAACCCCTAACTATGGCTACACCTTC
CDR3 protein: CASSYLATPNYGYTF
J gene: TRBJ1-2
V gene: TRBV6-6
clone size: -
D gene: -

CDR3 DNA: TGTGCCAGCAGTTCCACCCCCGGGGGTAACTCACCCCTCCACTTT
CDR3 protein: CASSSTPGGNSPLHF
J gene: TRBJ1-6
V gene: TRBV27
clone size: -
D gene: -

CDR3 DNA: TGTGCCAGCAGCGAGAGAGGTAACGATGAAAAACTGTTTTTT
CDR3 protein: CASSERGNDEKLFF
J gene: TRBJ1-4
V gene: TRBV9
clone size: few
D gene: -

CDR3 DNA: TGTGCCAGCAGCCCGGACAGGCAAGGGAAGACCCAGTACTTC
CDR3 protein: CASSPDRQGKTQYF
J gene: TRBJ2-5
V gene: TRBV7-7
clone size: once
D gene: TRBD1

CDR3 DNA: TGTGCCAGCAGCTTGGTCGGACAGGGCATCTCTGAAGCTTTCTTT
CDR3 protein: CASSLVGQGISEAFF
J gene: TRBJ1-1
V gene: TRBV7-8
clone size: -
D gene: TRBD1